Only one count was recorded for the clone carrying this TCR beta chain. The antigen is unknown. One junction end does not reproduce the germline sequence, and a read error may be involved. Study outcomes and limitations: Tumor memory CD4+ T cell TCR gene usage was found to cluster with blood and lymph node memory CD4+ cells and with lymph node naive CD4+ cells. Larger-cohort validation covered only one TCR beta V-J rearrangement. Greatest tumor Treg TCR overlap was with tumor naive CD4+ cells.

Treg sorting used a CD4+CD25+CD127-/low gate. Constant-region reverse primers amplified full-length variable regions, followed by semi-nested Nested Universal Primer A PCR. TCRdb fed the 5' RACE reads into MiXCR, producing one record per CDR3 protein. The sample includes roughly 57,000 distinct CDR3 sequences, around 21% of them seen just once. The germline CDR1 and CDR2 sequences are SGHTA and FQGNSA. This CDR3 region has 13 residues. The TCR sequence derives from a female donor with breast cancer. The sequencing input was tumor-infiltrating Tregs sorted from the breast tumor. V is TRBV7-2 and J is TRBJ2-1; tentative D call: TRBD2 (5 bases). CDR3 amino acids: CASSDYNGDEQCF. CDR3 coding DNA: TGTGCCAGCTCGGATTATAACGGGGATGAGCAGTGCTTC. The variable domain in full, with the rest retrieved from reference TRBV7-2 and TRBJ2-1, is GAGVSQSPSNKVTEKGKDVELRCDPISGHTALYWYRQSLGQGLEFLIYFQGNSAPDKSGLPSDRFSAERTGGSVSTLTIQRTQQEDSAVYLCASSDYNGDEQCFGPGTRLTVL.